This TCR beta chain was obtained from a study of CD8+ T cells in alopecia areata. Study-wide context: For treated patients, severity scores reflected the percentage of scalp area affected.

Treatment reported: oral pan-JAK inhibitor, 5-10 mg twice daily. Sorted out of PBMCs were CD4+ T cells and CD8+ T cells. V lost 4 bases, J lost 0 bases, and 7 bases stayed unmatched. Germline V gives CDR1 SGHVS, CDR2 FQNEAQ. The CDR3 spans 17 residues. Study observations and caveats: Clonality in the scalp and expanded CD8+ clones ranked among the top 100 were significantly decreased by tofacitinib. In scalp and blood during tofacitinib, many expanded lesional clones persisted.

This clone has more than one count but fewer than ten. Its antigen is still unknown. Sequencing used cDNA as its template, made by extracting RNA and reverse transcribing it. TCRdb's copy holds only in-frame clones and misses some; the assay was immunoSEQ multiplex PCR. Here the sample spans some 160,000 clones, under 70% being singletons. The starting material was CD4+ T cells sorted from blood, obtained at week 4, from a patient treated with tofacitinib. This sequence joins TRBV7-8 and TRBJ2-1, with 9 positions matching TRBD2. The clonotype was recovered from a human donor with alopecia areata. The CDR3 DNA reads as TGTGCCAGCAGCTCCTTTAGTAGCGGGGGCTCCTACAATGAGCAGTTCTTC. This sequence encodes CASSSFSSGGSYNEQFF.